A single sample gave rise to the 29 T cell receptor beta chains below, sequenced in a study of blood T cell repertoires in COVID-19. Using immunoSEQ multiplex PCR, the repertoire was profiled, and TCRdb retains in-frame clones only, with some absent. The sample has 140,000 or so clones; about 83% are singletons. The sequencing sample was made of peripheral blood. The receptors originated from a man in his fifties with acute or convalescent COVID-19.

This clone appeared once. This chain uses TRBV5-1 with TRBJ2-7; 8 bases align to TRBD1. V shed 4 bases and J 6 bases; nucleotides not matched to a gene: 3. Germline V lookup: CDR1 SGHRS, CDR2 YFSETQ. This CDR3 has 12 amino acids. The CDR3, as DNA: TGCGCCAGCAGCCCCGACAGGGGCGAGCAGTACGTC. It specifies CASSPDRGEQYV.

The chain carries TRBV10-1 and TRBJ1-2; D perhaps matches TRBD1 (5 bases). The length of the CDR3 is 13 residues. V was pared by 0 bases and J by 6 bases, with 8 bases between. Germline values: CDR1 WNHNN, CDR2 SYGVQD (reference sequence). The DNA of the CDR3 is TGCGCCAGCAGTGAGTCAAAAGGGGATGGCTACACCTTC. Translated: CASSESKGDGYTF.

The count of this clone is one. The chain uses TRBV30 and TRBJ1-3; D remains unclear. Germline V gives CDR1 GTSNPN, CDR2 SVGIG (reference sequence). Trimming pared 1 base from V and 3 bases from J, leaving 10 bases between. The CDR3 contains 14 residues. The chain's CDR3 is CAWSGGFDGNTIYF. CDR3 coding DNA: TGTGCCTGGAGTGGAGGGTTCGATGGAAACACCATATATTTT. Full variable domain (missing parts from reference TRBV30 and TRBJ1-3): SQTIHQWPATLVQPVGSPLSLECTVEGTSNPNLYWYRQAAGRGLQLLFYSVGIGQISSEVPQNLSASRPQDRQFILSSKKLLLSDSGFYLCAWSGGFDGNTIYFGEGSWLTVV.

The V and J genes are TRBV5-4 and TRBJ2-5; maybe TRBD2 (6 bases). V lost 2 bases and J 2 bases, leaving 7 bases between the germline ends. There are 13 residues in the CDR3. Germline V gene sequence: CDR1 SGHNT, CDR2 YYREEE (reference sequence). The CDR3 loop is CASSFRGQETQYF. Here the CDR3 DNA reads TGTGCCAGCAGCTTCCGGGGGCAAGAGACCCAGTACTTC.

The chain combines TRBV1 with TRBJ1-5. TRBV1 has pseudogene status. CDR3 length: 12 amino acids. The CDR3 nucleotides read TGCACCAGCAGCCCCTACGTGCAGCCCCAGCATTTT. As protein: CTSSPYVQPQHF.

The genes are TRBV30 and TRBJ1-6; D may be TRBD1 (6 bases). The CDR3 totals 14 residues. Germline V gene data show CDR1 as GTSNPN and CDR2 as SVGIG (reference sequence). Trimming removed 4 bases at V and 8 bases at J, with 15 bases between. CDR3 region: CAWNYPGVDSPLHF. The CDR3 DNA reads TGTGCCTGGAACTATCCAGGGGTTGATTCACCCCTCCACTTT.

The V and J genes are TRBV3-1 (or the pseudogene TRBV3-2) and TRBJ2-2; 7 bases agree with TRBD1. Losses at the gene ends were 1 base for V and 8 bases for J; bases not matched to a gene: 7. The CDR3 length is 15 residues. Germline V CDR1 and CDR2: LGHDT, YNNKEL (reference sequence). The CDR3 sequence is CASSQGTGETGELFF. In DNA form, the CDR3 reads TGTGCCAGCAGCCAAGGAACAGGGGAGACGGGGGAGCTGTTTTTT.

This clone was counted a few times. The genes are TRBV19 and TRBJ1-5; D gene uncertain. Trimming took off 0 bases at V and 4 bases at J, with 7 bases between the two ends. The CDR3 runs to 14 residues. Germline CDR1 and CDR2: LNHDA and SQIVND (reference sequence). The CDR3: CASSIDWENQPQHF. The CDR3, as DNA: TGTGCCAGTAGTATAGATTGGGAGAATCAGCCCCAGCATTTT.

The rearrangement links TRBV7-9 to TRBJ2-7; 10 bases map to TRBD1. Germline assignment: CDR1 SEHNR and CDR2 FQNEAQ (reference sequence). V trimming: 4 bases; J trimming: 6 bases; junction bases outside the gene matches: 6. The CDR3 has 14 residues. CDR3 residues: CASSWGQGLGEQYF. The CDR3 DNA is TGTGCCAGCAGCTGGGGACAGGGGTTGGGCGAGCAGTACTTC.

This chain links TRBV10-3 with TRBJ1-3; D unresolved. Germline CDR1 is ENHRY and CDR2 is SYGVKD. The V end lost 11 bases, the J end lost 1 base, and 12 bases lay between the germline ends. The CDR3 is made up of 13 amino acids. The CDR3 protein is CASWSGSGNTIYF. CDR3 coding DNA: TGTGCCTCCTGGTCGGGATCTGGAAACACCATATATTTT.

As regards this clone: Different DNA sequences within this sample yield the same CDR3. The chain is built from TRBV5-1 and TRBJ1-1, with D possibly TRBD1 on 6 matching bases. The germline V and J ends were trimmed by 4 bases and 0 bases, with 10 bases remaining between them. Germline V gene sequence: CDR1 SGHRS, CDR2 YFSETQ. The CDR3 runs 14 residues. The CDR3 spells CASSQGTLNTEAFF. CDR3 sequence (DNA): TGCGCCAGCAGCCAAGGGACATTGAACACTGAAGCTTTCTTT.

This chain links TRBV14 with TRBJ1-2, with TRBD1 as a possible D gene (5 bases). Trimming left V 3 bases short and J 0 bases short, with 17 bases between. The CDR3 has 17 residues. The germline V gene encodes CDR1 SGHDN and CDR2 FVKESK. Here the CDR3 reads CASSHSLARVTNYGYTF. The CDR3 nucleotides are TGTGCCAGCAGCCATTCTCTCGCCAGGGTCACTAACTATGGCTACACCTTC.

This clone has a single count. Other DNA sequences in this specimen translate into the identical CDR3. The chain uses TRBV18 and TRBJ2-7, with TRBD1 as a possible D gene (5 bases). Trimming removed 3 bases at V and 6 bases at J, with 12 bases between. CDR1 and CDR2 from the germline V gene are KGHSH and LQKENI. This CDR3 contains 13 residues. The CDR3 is CASSPIKGAEQYV. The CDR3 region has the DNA TGTGCCAGCTCACCTATTAAAGGGGCCGAGCAGTACGTC.

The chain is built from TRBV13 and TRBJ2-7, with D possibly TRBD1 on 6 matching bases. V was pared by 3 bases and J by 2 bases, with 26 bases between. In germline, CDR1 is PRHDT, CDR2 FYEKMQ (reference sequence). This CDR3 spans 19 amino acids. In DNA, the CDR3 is TGTGCCAGCAGCTTCACCCATCCCCTCCGTGGGGGCCAACCCTACGAGCAGTACTTC. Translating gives CASSFTHPLRGGQPYEQYF.

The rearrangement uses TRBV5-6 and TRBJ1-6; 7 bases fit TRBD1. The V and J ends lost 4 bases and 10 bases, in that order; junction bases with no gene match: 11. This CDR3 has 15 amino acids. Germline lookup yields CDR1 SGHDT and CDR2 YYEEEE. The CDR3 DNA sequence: TGTGCCAGCAGCCCTCTCCGACAGGGATTCTCACCCCTCCACTTT. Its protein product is CASSPLRQGFSPLHF.

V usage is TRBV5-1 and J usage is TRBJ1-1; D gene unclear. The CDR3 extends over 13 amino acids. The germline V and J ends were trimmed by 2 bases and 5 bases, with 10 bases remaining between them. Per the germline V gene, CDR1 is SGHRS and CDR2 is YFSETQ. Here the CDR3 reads CASSFGEQTEAFF. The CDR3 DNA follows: TGCGCCAGCAGCTTCGGGGAGCAAACTGAAGCTTTCTTT.

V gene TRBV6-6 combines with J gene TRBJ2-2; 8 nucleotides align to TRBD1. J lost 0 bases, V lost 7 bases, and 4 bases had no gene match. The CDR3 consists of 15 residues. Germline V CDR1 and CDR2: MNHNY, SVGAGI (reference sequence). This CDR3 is CASTGQGANTGELFF. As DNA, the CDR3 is TGTGCCAGCACCGGACAGGGTGCGAACACCGGGGAGCTGTTTTTT.

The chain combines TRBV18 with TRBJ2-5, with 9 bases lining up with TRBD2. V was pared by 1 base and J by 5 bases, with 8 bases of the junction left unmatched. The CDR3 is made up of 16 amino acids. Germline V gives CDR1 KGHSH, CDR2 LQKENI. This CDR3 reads CASSPRGGGEGETQYF. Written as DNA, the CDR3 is TGTGCCAGCTCACCACGAGGCGGGGGGGAAGGTGAGACCCAGTACTTC.

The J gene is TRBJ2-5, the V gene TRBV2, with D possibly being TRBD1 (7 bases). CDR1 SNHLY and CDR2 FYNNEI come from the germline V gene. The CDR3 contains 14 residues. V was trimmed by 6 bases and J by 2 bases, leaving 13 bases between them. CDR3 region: CASSAGGSQETQYF. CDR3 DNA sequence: TGTGCCAGCAGCGCAGGGGGGTCACAAGAGACCCAGTACTTC.

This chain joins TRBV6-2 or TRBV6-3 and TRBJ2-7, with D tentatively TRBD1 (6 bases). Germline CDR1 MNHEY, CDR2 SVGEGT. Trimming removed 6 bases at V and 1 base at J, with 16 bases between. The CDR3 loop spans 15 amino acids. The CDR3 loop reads CASSLSGVVSYEQYV. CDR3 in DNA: TGTGCCAGCAGCCTATCAGGGGTAGTATCCTACGAGCAGTACGTC.

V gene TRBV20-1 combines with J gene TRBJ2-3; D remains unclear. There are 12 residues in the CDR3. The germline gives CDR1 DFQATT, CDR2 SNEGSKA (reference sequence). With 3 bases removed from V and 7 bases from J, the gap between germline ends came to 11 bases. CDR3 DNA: TGCAGTGCTAGTTCCCAGTCGAATACGCAGTATTTT. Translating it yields CSASSQSNTQYF.

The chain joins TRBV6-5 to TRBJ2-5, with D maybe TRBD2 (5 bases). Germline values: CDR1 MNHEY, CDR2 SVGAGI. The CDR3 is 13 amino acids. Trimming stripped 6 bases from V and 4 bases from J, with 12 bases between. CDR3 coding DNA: TGTGCCAGCAGCCCCCAGCTAGCAGAGACCCAGTACTTC. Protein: CASSPQLAETQYF.

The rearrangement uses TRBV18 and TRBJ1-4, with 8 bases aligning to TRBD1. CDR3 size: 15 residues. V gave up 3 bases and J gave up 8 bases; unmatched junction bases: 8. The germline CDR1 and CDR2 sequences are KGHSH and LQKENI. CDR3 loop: CASSPDRVGGEKLFF. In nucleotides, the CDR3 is TGTGCCAGCTCACCGGACAGGGTGGGGGGCGAAAAACTGTTTTTT.

The CDR3 reads CASSFQGGDTEAFF. The CDR3 DNA follows: TGTGCCAGCAGCTTTCAGGGCGGGGACACTGAAGCTTTCTTT. The chain has TRBV9 and TRBJ1-1, with a possible D match to TRBD1 (5 bases). Trimming removed 4 bases at V and 3 bases at J, with 13 bases between. This CDR3 is 14 amino acids long. Germline values: CDR1 SGDLS, CDR2 YYNGEE. Looking up the rest from reference TRBV9 and TRBJ1-1 gives the full variable domain: DSGVTQTPKHLITATGQRVTLRCSPRSGDLSVYWYQQSLDQGLQFLIQYYNGEERAKGNILERFSAQQFPDLHSELNLSSLELGDSALYFCASSFQGGDTEAFFGQGTRLTVV.

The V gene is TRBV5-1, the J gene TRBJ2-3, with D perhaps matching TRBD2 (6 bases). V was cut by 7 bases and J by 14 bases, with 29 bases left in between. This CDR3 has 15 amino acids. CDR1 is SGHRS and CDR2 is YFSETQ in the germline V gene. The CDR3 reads CASRGKDLLASLWYF. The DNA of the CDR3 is TGCGCCAGCCGAGGGAAAGACCTCCTAGCGAGCCTTTGGTATTTT.

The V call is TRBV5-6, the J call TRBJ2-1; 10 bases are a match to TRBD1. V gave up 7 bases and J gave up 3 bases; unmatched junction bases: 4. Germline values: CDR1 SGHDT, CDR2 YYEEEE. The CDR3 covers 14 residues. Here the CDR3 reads CASGQGVGYNEQFF. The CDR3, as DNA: TGTGCCAGCGGACAGGGGGTCGGCTACAATGAGCAGTTCTTC.

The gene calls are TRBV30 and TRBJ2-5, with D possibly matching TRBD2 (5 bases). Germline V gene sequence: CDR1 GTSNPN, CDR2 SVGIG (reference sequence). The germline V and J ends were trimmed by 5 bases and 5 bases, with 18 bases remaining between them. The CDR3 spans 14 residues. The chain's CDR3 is CAWDSSGSRETQYF. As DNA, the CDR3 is TGTGCCTGGGATTCTTCGGGGTCGAGGGAGACCCAGTACTTC.

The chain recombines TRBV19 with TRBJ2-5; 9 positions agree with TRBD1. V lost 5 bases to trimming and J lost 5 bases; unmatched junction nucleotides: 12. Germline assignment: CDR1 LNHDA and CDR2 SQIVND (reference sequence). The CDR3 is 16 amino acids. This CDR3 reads CASSASRGQGFETQYF. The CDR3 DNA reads TGTGCCAGTAGTGCGTCCCGGGGACAGGGATTTGAGACCCAGTACTTC.

CDR3: CASTFMGLAAGELFF. The CDR3 coding sequence is TGTGCCAGCACCTTCATGGGACTAGCGGCCGGGGAGCTGTTTTTT. The V gene is TRBV6-5, the J gene TRBJ2-2; 11 positions agree with TRBD2. The trim removed 7 bases at V and 6 bases at J, leaving 7 bases unmatched. The germline gives CDR1 MNHEY, CDR2 SVGAGI. This CDR3 comprises 15 residues.